This is a list of T cell receptor beta chains from one sample in a study of blood T cell repertoires in COVID-19. This table comes from immunoSEQ multiplex PCR, and its TCRdb copy is limited to in-frame clones, with some not included. The sample includes about 300,000 clones, 75% to 90% seen only once; the top ten take around 1.8%. Source material: PBMCs or T cells enriched from blood (not recorded which). Source of these receptors: a woman aged 30 to 39 who had been exposed to COVID-19. Each CDR3 is given with its conserved first and last residue. Each record gives: D gene, J gene, V gene, clone size, CDR3 protein, CDR3 DNA. A D gene is named only where the DNA matches it firmly. A clone size is listed for some rows: how often the clone was seen (once, few, many), or a class if it is expanded.

d_gene: NA
j_gene: TRBJ2-4
v_gene: TRBV7-8
abundance: NA
CDR3aa: CASSLEREILAKNIQYF
CDR3nt: TGTGCCAGCAGCTTAGAGAGGGAGATCCTAGCCAAAAACATTCAGTACTTC

d_gene: NA
j_gene: TRBJ1-2
v_gene: TRBV12-3/TRBV12-4
abundance: NA
CDR3aa: CASSLVSLYGYTF
CDR3nt: TGTGCCAGCAGTTTAGTGAGTCTGTATGGCTACACCTTC

d_gene: NA
j_gene: TRBJ2-3
v_gene: TRBV7-3
abundance: NA
CDR3aa: CASSLTASTDTQYF
CDR3nt: TGTGCCAGCAGCTTAACGGCTAGCACAGATACGCAGTATTTT

d_gene: TRBD1
j_gene: TRBJ1-2
v_gene: TRBV7-9
abundance: NA
CDR3aa: CASSLDRGGNGYTF
CDR3nt: TGTGCCAGCAGCTTGGACAGGGGTGGGAATGGCTACACCTTC

d_gene: NA
j_gene: TRBJ2-3
v_gene: TRBV5-1
abundance: NA
CDR3aa: CASSLGGFTDTQYF
CDR3nt: TGCGCCAGCAGCTTAGGCGGGTTCACAGATACGCAGTATTTT

d_gene: NA
j_gene: TRBJ1-2
v_gene: TRBV28
abundance: NA
CDR3aa: CASSLPGEGYGYTF
CDR3nt: TGTGCCAGCAGTTTACCGGGGGAGGGGTATGGCTACACCTTC

d_gene: NA
j_gene: TRBJ2-7
v_gene: TRBV6-5
abundance: NA
CDR3aa: CASSPQGWKSHEQYF
CDR3nt: TGTGCCAGCAGTCCCCAGGGATGGAAGTCCCACGAGCAGTACTTC

d_gene: NA
j_gene: TRBJ1-5
v_gene: TRBV6-6
abundance: NA
CDR3aa: CASSYSTTADQPQHF
CDR3nt: TGTGCCAGCAGTTACTCAACGACAGCTGATCAGCCCCAGCATTTT

d_gene: NA
j_gene: TRBJ1-2
v_gene: TRBV2
abundance: NA
CDR3aa: CASSDLTVIYGYTF
CDR3nt: TGTGCCAGCAGTGATCTGACAGTTATCTATGGCTACACCTTC

d_gene: TRBD2
j_gene: TRBJ2-3
v_gene: TRBV27
abundance: NA
CDR3aa: CASSLVGTSGTDTQYF
CDR3nt: TGTGCCAGCAGTTTGGTTGGGACTAGCGGCACAGATACGCAGTATTTT

d_gene: TRBD2
j_gene: TRBJ2-7
v_gene: TRBV11-2
abundance: NA
CDR3aa: CASILAGAGLAGGEQYF
CDR3nt: TGTGCCAGCATCCTAGCAGGTGCGGGACTAGCGGGTGGGGAGCAGTACTTC

d_gene: NA
j_gene: TRBJ1-2
v_gene: TRBV2
abundance: NA
CDR3aa: CASSEQGWGGYTF
CDR3nt: TGTGCCAGCAGTGAACAGGGCTGGGGTGGCTACACCTTC

d_gene: NA
j_gene: TRBJ2-2
v_gene: TRBV27
abundance: NA
CDR3aa: CASRSGNTGELFF
CDR3nt: TGTGCCAGCAGATCAGGGAACACCGGGGAGCTGTTTTTT

d_gene: TRBD1
j_gene: TRBJ1-2
v_gene: TRBV9
abundance: NA
CDR3aa: CASSVDGGQGGGYTF
CDR3nt: TGTGCCAGCAGCGTAGATGGGGGACAGGGGGGTGGCTACACCTTC

d_gene: TRBD1
j_gene: TRBJ1-2
v_gene: TRBV19
abundance: once
CDR3aa: CASSITPMGQGARGYTF
CDR3nt: TGTGCCAGTAGTATCACCCCCATGGGGCAGGGGGCGCGCGGCTACACCTTC

d_gene: TRBD2
j_gene: TRBJ2-3
v_gene: TRBV10-1
abundance: NA
CDR3aa: CASSESRLAGTLGTDTQYF
CDR3nt: TGCGCCAGCAGTGAGTCGAGGCTAGCGGGGACGTTAGGCACAGATACGCAGTATTTT

d_gene: NA
j_gene: TRBJ1-6
v_gene: TRBV11-2
abundance: NA
CDR3aa: CASSYDRNYSPLHF
CDR3nt: TGTGCCAGCAGTTATGACAGGAACTATTCACCCCTCCACTTT

d_gene: NA
j_gene: TRBJ1-5
v_gene: TRBV19
abundance: NA
CDR3aa: CASSIVQASNQPQHF
CDR3nt: TGTGCCAGTAGTATCGTCCAGGCTAGCAATCAGCCCCAGCATTTT

d_gene: NA
j_gene: TRBJ1-2
v_gene: TRBV6-2/TRBV6-3
abundance: NA
CDR3aa: CASSYSVSRGYGYTF
CDR3nt: TGTGCCAGCAGTTACTCAGTCTCTCGGGGCTATGGCTACACCTTC

d_gene: NA
j_gene: TRBJ2-4
v_gene: TRBV19
abundance: NA
CDR3aa: CASLNRGTDGNIQYF
CDR3nt: TGTGCCAGCCTCAACCGCGGGACAGATGGAAACATTCAGTACTTC

d_gene: TRBD1
j_gene: TRBJ1-2
v_gene: TRBV2
abundance: NA
CDR3aa: CASSDRQGLGYGYTF
CDR3nt: TGTGCCAGCAGTGACCGACAGGGCCTGGGGTATGGCTACACCTTC

d_gene: NA
j_gene: TRBJ1-5
v_gene: TRBV4-3
abundance: NA
CDR3aa: CASSQDFRAGQPQHF
CDR3nt: TGCGCCAGCAGCCAAGATTTCAGGGCCGGTCAGCCCCAGCATTTT

d_gene: NA
j_gene: TRBJ2-1
v_gene: TRBV2
abundance: NA
CDR3aa: CASSDKAGSYNEQFF
CDR3nt: TGTGCCAGCAGTGATAAGGCAGGGTCTTACAATGAGCAGTTCTTC

d_gene: NA
j_gene: TRBJ1-5
v_gene: TRBV28
abundance: NA
CDR3aa: CASSLGGGNQPQHF
CDR3nt: TGTGCCAGCAGTCTAGGGGGTGGTAATCAGCCCCAGCATTTT

d_gene: NA
j_gene: TRBJ2-1
v_gene: TRBV1
abundance: NA
CDR3aa: CTSSSRISGSSNEQFF
CDR3nt: TGCACCAGCAGCAGTCGCATTAGCGGGAGTAGTAATGAGCAGTTCTTC

d_gene: TRBD1
j_gene: TRBJ1-1
v_gene: TRBV30
abundance: NA
CDR3aa: CAWGNRGLMNTEAFF
CDR3nt: TGTGCCTGGGGGAACAGGGGCCTGATGAACACTGAAGCTTTCTTT

d_gene: NA
j_gene: TRBJ2-7
v_gene: TRBV19
abundance: NA
CDR3aa: CASSIDGRGHIDEQYF
CDR3nt: TGTGCCAGTAGTATAGATGGTAGGGGACATATCGACGAGCAGTACTTC

d_gene: NA
j_gene: TRBJ1-2
v_gene: TRBV6-5
abundance: few
CDR3aa: CASSGTEPGSYGYTF
CDR3nt: TGTGCCAGCAGCGGTACCGAACCTGGGAGCTATGGCTACACCTTC

d_gene: TRBD2
j_gene: TRBJ2-1
v_gene: TRBV19
abundance: NA
CDR3aa: CASSIAGTSSGEAYNEQFF
CDR3nt: TGTGCCAGTAGTATAGCCGGGACTAGCTCGGGAGAGGCCTACAATGAGCAGTTCTTC

d_gene: TRBD1
j_gene: TRBJ1-4
v_gene: TRBV27
abundance: NA
CDR3aa: CASRDRGTREKLFF
CDR3nt: TGTGCCAGCAGAGACAGGGGGACGAGGGAAAAACTGTTTTTT